These T cell receptor beta chains were read from a single sample in a study of blood T cells in healthy people across ages. One entry per CDR3 protein results from TCRdb running MiXCR on the 5' RACE reads. The sample holds 1.5 million to 2 million distinct CDR3 sequences, just under 50% seen once. The specimen sequenced was blood. All receptors come from a woman aged 40 to 50 in good health. The conserved cysteine and the conserved F or W are not part of the CDR3 here. Fields, in order: V gene, clone size, J gene, CDR3 protein. Some rows mark clone size as missing; the rest say once, few, many or name a class of expanded clone.

TRBV7-2	few	TRBJ2-5	ASSFPRGLASETQY
TRBV7-9	few	TRBJ1-5	ASSSRYQPQH
TRBV9	NA	TRBJ2-1	ASSVVQAGGRNEQF
TRBV6-5	few	TRBJ2-5	ASSSTGGREETQY
TRBV12-3/TRBV12-4	NA	TRBJ2-3	ASSRQGAMVVRADTQY
TRBV7-2	few	TRBJ2-5	ASSWWGGVEETQY
TRBV28	few	TRBJ1-1	ASSFWQEHTEAF
TRBV6-6	few	TRBJ1-5	ASSYYAGGSNQPQH
TRBV4-1	NA	TRBJ2-5	ASSQGGTAEETQY
TRBV7-2	NA	TRBJ2-5	ASSLARNRGKETQY
TRBV7-2	NA	TRBJ2-1	ASSPRTDEQF